The 22 T cell receptor beta chains below all came from one sample that was sequenced in a study of response to subunit inactivated influenza vaccine. From the RT-PCR reads, TCRdb called clonotypes with MiXCR, one entry per CDR3 protein. This sample yields about 240,000 distinct CDR3 sequences, of which 12% are seen a single time; approximately 7.8% belongs to the top ten. The sequencing here drew on non-naive T cells sorted from PBMCs, taken 14 days before vaccination. All receptors derive from a man aged 50-59 years who received an inactivated influenza vaccine.

This sequence joins TRBV7-3 and TRBJ2-5, with a tentative D call TRBD2 (6 bases). Between the trimmed V and J ends, which lost 5 bases and 6 bases, there was a span of 13 bases. The germline V gene encodes CDR1 SGHTA and CDR2 FQGTGA. The CDR3 is 13 residues long. Here the CDR3 DNA reads TGTGCCAGCAGCGTGACCGCGGGGAAGACCCAGTACTTC. Translating it yields CASSVTAGKTQYF.

The gene calls are TRBV11-2 and TRBJ2-2; unclear D gene. The V gene lost 5 bases and the J gene lost 1 base, with 11 bases spanning the gap. Looked up from germline, CDR1 is SGHAT and CDR2 is FQNNGV. The CDR3 length is 15 residues. The CDR3 loop reads CASSHYQENTGELFF. The CDR3 DNA is TGTGCCAGCAGCCATTATCAGGAGAACACCGGGGAGCTGTTTTTT.

This clonotype was detected a few times. This chain connects TRBV19 to TRBJ1-5, with 7 bases identical to TRBD1. Germline values: CDR1 LNHDA, CDR2 SQIVND (reference sequence). The CDR3 loop spans 15 amino acids. J gave up 2 bases and V 5 bases, and 6 bases lay outside the gene matches. CDR3 DNA: TGTGCCAGTAGTCCCAGGGGGTCGGGCAATCAGCCCCAGCATTTT. Translated, it gives CASSPRGSGNQPQHF.

This clonotype was observed a few times. V usage is TRBV29-1 and J usage is TRBJ2-5; 7 bases align to TRBD1. CDR1 is SQVTM, CDR2 ANQGSEA, per germline. This CDR3 is built from 14 residues. Trimming removed 3 bases from V and 5 bases from J; junction bases left unmatched: 9. In DNA form, the CDR3 reads TGCAGCGTTGACTCAGGATCAGGGGGTGAGACCCAGTACTTC. Encoded protein: CSVDSGSGGETQYF.

This clonotype was observed a handful of times. The chain recombines TRBV5-1 with TRBJ2-2; TRBD1 might be the D (5 bases). The CDR3 runs to 14 residues. With 6 bases removed from V and 4 bases from J, the gap between germline ends came to 13 bases. CDR1 and CDR2 from the germline V gene are SGHRS and YFSETQ. The CDR3 nucleotides are TGCGCCAGCATGCTTCAGGGATTCACCGGGGAGCTGTTTTTT. Protein product: CASMLQGFTGELFF.

This clonotype came up many times. The gene calls are TRBV20-1 and TRBJ1-4; TRBD1 agrees at 8 bases. Germline V gene lookup returns CDR1 DFQATT and CDR2 SNEGSKA (reference sequence). Trimming cost V 5 bases and J 7 bases; bases outside gene matches: 6. The CDR3 extends over 13 amino acids. The DNA for the CDR3 is TGCAGTGCTGGACAGGGTAACTCTGAAAAACTGTTTTTT. Translating it yields CSAGQGNSEKLFF.

This clonotype was detected ten times or more. V usage is TRBV6-5 and J usage is TRBJ1-2; D call uncertain. V was shortened by 0 bases and J by 3 bases, with 11 bases between the two germline ends. Per germline, CDR1 MNHEY and CDR2 SVGAGI. The CDR3 loop spans 15 amino acids. CDR3 loop: CASSYSGDGDYGYTF. In DNA, the CDR3 is TGTGCCAGCAGTTACTCAGGCGACGGGGACTATGGCTACACCTTC.

V is TRBV18 and J is TRBJ2-3; D remains unclear. Trimming removed 4 bases at V and 0 bases at J, with 11 bases between. Germline loops: CDR1 KGHSH, CDR2 LQKENI. The CDR3 has 15 residues. The DNA of the CDR3 is TGTGCCAGCTCACTCGAGACATATAGCACAGATACGCAGTATTTT. This sequence encodes CASSLETYSTDTQYF.

This clonotype was seen more than once but under ten times. The V and J genes are TRBV27 and TRBJ2-5, with a weak D call TRBD1 (5 bases). Germline V gives CDR1 MNHEY, CDR2 SMNVEV (reference sequence). The CDR3 length is 15 residues. V dropped 5 bases and J dropped 2 bases, with 15 bases sitting between them. CDR3 protein: CASSVTAAIQETQYF. CDR3 in DNA: TGTGCCAGCAGTGTGACAGCAGCGATACAAGAGACCCAGTACTTC.

This clonotype was seen a handful of times. This rearrangement joins TRBV28 to TRBJ1-2, with 9 positions matching TRBD1. From germline, CDR1 is MDHEN and CDR2 SYDVKM. The CDR3 loop spans 15 amino acids. V shed 3 bases and J 5 bases; nucleotides not matched to a gene: 7. CDR3 region: CASSLGDRVGYGYTF. The CDR3 DNA reads as TGTGCCAGCAGTTTGGGGGACAGGGTAGGATATGGCTACACCTTC.

This clonotype was counted only a few times. The V and J genes are TRBV7-2 and TRBJ1-5, with D possibly TRBD1 on 5 matching bases. The CDR3 is 13 amino acids. V was clipped by 4 bases and J by 8 bases, with 12 bases between them. Germline CDR1 reads SGHTA; CDR2 reads FQGNSA. CDR3 region: CASSSWGGEPQHF. CDR3 in DNA: TGTGCCAGCAGCTCATGGGGGGGAGAGCCCCAGCATTTT.

This clonotype showed up just a few times. The chain joins TRBV4-3 to TRBJ2-7; 7 bases agree with TRBD1. CDR3 size: 15 residues. V lost 0 bases to trimming and J lost 7 bases; unmatched junction nucleotides: 9. Germline CDR1 and CDR2: LGHNA and YSLEER. This CDR3 is CASSQDNRGPGEQYF. CDR3 sequence (DNA): TGCGCCAGCAGCCAAGATAACAGGGGCCCGGGAGAGCAGTACTTC.

This clonotype was seen repeatedly, ten times or more. The gene calls are TRBV7-8 and TRBJ1-1; possibly TRBD1 for D (6 bases). CDR1 and CDR2 from the germline V gene are SGHVS and FQNEAQ. The CDR3 runs 18 residues. V lost 1 base and J lost 1, with 19 bases in between. CDR3 protein: CASSLGGGGLTRNTEAFF. The CDR3 nucleotides are TGTGCCAGCAGCTTAGGGGGAGGGGGATTGACTCGGAACACTGAAGCTTTCTTT.

The V call is TRBV27, the J call TRBJ2-2; 9 bases are a match to TRBD1. The CDR3 loop spans 16 amino acids. Trimming removed 6 bases from V and 3 bases from J; junction bases left unmatched: 8. The germline gives CDR1 MNHEY, CDR2 SMNVEV (reference sequence). CDR3 in DNA: TGTGCCAGCAGCTTGAGGGACAGGGTATACACCGGGGAGCTGTTTTTT. It encodes CASSLRDRVYTGELFF.

This clonotype came up many times. The chain recombines TRBV11-2 with TRBJ2-4, with TRBD2 as a possible D gene (6 bases). Germline V gene lookup returns CDR1 SGHAT and CDR2 FQNNGV. CDR3 length: 13 residues. Between the trimmed V and J ends, which lost 1 base and 7 bases, there was a span of 8 bases. This CDR3 is CASSLVGRNIQYF. CDR3 nucleotide sequence: TGTGCCAGCAGCTTAGTGGGGAGGAACATTCAGTACTTC.

This chain uses TRBV7-9 with TRBJ2-5; the D is unclear. CDR1 and CDR2 (germline): SEHNR, FQNEAQ (reference sequence). The CDR3 spans 14 residues. V was cut by 1 base and J by 3 bases, with 9 bases left in between. The DNA of the CDR3 is TGTGCCAGCAGCTTAGAACTTATCGAAGAGACCCAGTACTTC. Its translation is CASSLELIEETQYF.

This clonotype was counted between two and nine times. CDR3 amino acids: CASSLGEQETQYF. CDR3 in DNA: TGCGCCAGCAGCTTGGGGGAACAAGAGACCCAGTACTTC. V gene TRBV5-1 combines with J gene TRBJ2-5; D call uncertain. Germline CDR1 and CDR2: SGHRS and YFSETQ. V was pared by 0 bases and J by 2 bases, with 5 bases between. This CDR3 region has 13 residues. The full variable domain, with the rest looked up from reference TRBV5-1 and TRBJ2-5, is KAGVTQTPRYLIKTRGQQVTLSCSPISGHRSVSWYQQTPGQGLQFLFEYFSETQRNKGNFPGRFSGRQFSNSRSEMNVSTLELGDSALYLCASSLGEQETQYFGPGTRLLVL.

For this clonotype: Since no conserved phenylalanine or tryptophan closes the CDR3, a read error is the likely cause. This chain links TRBV5-1 with TRBJ2-5, with D perhaps TRBD2 (5 bases). The CDR3 totals 16 residues. Germline V lookup: CDR1 SGHRS, CDR2 YFSETQ. The V gene lost 5 bases and the J gene lost 2 bases, with 19 bases spanning the gap. The CDR3 sequence: CASRPTRVGVQETQYL. The CDR3 DNA reads as TGCGCCAGCAGGCCTACTCGAGTGGGAGTTCAAGAGACCCAGTACCTC.

The V gene is TRBV21-1, the J gene TRBJ2-2; TRBD1 is the table's D call, not checked against the DNA. TRBV21-1 is a recognized pseudogene. This CDR3 has 15 residues. The DNA of the CDR3 is TGTGCCAGCAGCCCATGGGGGGGGAACACCGGGGAGCTGTTTTTT. Translated, it gives CASSPWGGNTGELFF.

The chain uses TRBV11-2 and TRBJ1-2; weak D call: TRBD1 (6 bases). V shed 4 bases and J shed 1 base, with 10 bases lying between them. The CDR3 has 14 amino acids. Looked up from germline, CDR1 is SGHAT and CDR2 is FQNNGV. The CDR3: CASSYGQSNYGYTF. The CDR3, as DNA: TGTGCCAGCAGCTACGGACAGAGTAACTATGGCTACACCTTC.

The sample holds a few counts of this clonotype. The DNA for the CDR3 is TGTGCCAGCAGCTTTCGGAATACGCAGTATTTT. As protein: CASSFRNTQYF. The rearrangement joins TRBV14 to TRBJ2-3; no definite D call. The CDR3 contains 11 residues. The V end was cut by 5 bases, the J end by 7 bases, with 7 bases between. Germline assignment: CDR1 SGHDN and CDR2 FVKESK.

This clonotype appeared a few times. The chain recombines TRBV28 with TRBJ2-5; 10 nucleotides agree with TRBD1. This CDR3 spans 15 amino acids. The germline CDR1 and CDR2 sequences are MDHEN and SYDVKM. V lost 5 bases, J lost 5 bases, and 8 bases stayed unmatched. The CDR3, as DNA: TGTGCCAGCAGTGTGACAGGGGGCGAGTATGAGACCCAGTACTTC. It codes for CASSVTGGEYETQYF.